This T cell receptor beta chain was observed in a study of CD8+CD57+ T cells in acquired aplastic anemia. Findings of the study overall: Between patients and controls, CD8+ Simpson's diversity did not vary significantly. In common between the patients and the controls were around 30 CD8+ CDR3 sequences.

TCR beta VDJ and CDR3 were profiled, and genomic DNA was the template. TCRdb ran MiXCR on the reads and lists one entry per CDR3 protein. The sample has under 350,000 distinct CDR3 sequences, approximately 60% seen once. Patients chosen for sequencing had shown CD8+CD57+ cell expansion by flow cytometry. A severe acquired aplastic anemia diagnosis applied to all patients. The CDR3 loop spans 17 amino acids. Germline V lookup: CDR1 ENHRY, CDR2 SYGVKD. V lost 10 bases to trimming and J lost 0 bases, with 22 bases between them. This clonotype was recorded only once. Its matching antigen is unknown. Sequenced input: sorted CD4+, CD8+, or CD8+CD57+ T cells (not recorded which) from PBMCs. V usage is TRBV10-3 and J usage is TRBJ2-1, with D possibly matching TRBD1 (5 bases). The TCR was taken from a human donor with aplastic anemia. The CDR3 here is CASCLGRVRSSYNEQFF. CDR3 sequence (DNA): TGTGCCAGCTGTCTCGGCAGGGTCAGGAGCTCCTACAATGAGCAGTTCTTC.